This TCR beta chain was retrieved from a study of T-cell memory formation after mild COVID-19. TCRdb re-called the 5' RACE reads with MiXCR, one entry per CDR3 protein. This sample yields about 340,000 distinct CDR3 sequences, of which approximately 13% are seen a single time; around a fifth belongs to the top ten. This clonotype has just a few counts. Trimming removed 1 base at V and 5 bases at J, with 11 bases between. The length of the CDR3 is 13 residues. Germline V gives CDR1 SQVTM, CDR2 ANQGSEA. Source material: PBMCs or a T cell subset sorted from them (not recorded which). The chain links TRBV29-1 to TRBJ2-5; unclear D gene. The clonotype originates from a man aged 18 to 29 who had mild COVID-19 (a few samples of this study predate the infection). Cell type and time point are not known. CDR3 DNA sequence: TGCAGCGTTGAAGGCGCGCGCGCGGAGACCCAGTACTTC. Translation: CSVEGARAETQYF.